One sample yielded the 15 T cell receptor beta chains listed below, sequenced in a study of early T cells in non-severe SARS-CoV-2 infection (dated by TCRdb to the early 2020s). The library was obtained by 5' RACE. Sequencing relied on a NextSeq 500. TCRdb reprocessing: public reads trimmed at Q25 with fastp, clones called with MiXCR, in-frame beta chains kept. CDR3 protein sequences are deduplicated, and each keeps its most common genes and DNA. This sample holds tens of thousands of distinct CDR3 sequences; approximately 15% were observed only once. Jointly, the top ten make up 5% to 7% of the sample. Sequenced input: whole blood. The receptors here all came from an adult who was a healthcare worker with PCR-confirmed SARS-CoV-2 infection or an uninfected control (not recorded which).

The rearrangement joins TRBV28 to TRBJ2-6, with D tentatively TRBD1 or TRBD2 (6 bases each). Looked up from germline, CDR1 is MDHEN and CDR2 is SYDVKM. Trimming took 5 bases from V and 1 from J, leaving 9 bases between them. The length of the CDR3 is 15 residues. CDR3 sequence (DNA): TGTGCCAGCAGTAGAGGGGGGTCTGGGGCCAACGTCCTGACTTTC. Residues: CASSRGGSGANVLTF.

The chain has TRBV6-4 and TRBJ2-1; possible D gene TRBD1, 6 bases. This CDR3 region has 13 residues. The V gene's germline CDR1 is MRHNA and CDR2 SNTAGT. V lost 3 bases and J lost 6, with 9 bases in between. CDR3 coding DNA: TGTGCCAGCAGTGAACAGGGCGGCAATGAGCAGTTCTTC. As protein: CASSEQGGNEQFF.

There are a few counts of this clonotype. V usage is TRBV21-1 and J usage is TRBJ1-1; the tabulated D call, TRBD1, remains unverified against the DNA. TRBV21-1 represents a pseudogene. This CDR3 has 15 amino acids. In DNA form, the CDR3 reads TGTGCCAGCAGCGCCGGGACAGGGTTCGGCGGTGAAGCTTTCTTT. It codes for CASSAGTGFGGEAFF.

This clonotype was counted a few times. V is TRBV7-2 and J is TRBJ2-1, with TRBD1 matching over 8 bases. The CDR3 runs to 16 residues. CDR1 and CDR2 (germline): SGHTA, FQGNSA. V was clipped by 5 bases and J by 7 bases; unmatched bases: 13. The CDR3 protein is CASSTVRQGMMNEQFF. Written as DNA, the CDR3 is TGTGCCAGCAGCACCGTTCGACAGGGGATGATGAATGAGCAGTTCTTC. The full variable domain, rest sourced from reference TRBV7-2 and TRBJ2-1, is GAGVSQSPSNKVTEKGKDVELRCDPISGHTALYWYRQSLGQGLEFLIYFQGNSAPDKSGLPSDRFSAERTGGSVSTLTIQRTQQEDSAVYLCASSTVRQGMMNEQFFGPGTRLTVL.

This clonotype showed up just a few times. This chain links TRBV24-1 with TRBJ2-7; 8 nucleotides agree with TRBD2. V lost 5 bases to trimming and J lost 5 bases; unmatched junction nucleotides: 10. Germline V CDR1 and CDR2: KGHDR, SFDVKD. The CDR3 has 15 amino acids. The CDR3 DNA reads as TGTGCCACCAGTGCCGGGGGGGCAGGCTTACACGAGCAGTACTTC. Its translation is CATSAGGAGLHEQYF.

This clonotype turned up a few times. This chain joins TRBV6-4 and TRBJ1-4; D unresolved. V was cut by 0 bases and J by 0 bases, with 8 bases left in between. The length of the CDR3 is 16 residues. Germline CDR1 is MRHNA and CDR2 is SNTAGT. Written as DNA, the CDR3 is TGTGCCAGCAGTGACTCACAGTCTGCAACTAATGAAAAACTGTTTTTT. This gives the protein CASSDSQSATNEKLFF.

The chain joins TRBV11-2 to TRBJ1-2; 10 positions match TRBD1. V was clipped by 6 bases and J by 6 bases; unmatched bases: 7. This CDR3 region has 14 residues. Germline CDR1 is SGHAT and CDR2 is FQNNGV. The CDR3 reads CASSRLGQGHGYTF. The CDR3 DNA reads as TGTGCCAGCAGTCGCTTGGGACAGGGGCATGGCTACACCTTC.

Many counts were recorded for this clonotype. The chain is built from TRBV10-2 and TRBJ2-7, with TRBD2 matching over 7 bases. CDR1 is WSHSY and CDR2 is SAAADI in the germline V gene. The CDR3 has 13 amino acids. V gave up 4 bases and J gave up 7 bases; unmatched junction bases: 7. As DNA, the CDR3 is TGCGCCAGCAGTGGGCCAGCGGGAAATGAGCAGTACTTC. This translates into CASSGPAGNEQYF.

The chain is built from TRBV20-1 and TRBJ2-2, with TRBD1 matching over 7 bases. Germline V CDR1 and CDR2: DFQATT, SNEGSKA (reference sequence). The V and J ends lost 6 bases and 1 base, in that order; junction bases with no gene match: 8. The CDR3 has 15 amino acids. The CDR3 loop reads CSARTGTVNTGELFF. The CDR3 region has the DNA TGCAGTGCGCGGACCGGGACAGTGAACACCGGGGAGCTGTTTTTT.

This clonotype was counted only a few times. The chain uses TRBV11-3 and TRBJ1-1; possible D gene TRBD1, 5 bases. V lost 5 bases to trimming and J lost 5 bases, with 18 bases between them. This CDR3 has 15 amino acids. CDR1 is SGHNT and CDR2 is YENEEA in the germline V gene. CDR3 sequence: CASSPPGRLETEAFF. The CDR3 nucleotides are TGTGCCAGCAGCCCCCCGGGACGGCTTGAAACTGAAGCTTTCTTT.

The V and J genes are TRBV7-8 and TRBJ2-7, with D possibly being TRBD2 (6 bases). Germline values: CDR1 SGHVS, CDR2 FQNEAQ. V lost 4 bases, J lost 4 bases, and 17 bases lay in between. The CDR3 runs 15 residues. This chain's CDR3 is CASSYAGLNSYEQYF. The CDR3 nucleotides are TGTGCCAGCAGCTACGCCGGACTAAACTCATACGAGCAGTACTTC.

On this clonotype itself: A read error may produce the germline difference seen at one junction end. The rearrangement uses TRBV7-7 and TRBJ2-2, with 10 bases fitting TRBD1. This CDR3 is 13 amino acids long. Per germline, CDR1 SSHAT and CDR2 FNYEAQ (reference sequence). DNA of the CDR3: TGTGCTGGGCGGACAGGGGGGACCGGGGAGCTGTTTTTC. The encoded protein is CAGRTGGTGELFF.

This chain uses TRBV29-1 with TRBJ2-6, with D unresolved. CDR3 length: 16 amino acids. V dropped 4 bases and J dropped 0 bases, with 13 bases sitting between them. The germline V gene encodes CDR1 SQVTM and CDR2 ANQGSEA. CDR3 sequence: CSVVKQTYSGANVLTF. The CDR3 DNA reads TGCAGCGTTGTTAAGCAAACCTACTCTGGGGCCAACGTCCTGACTTTC.

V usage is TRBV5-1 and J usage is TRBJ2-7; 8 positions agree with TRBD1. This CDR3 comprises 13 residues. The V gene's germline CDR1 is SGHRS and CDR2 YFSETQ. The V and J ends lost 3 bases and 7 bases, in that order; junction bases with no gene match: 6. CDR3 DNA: TGCGCCAGCAGCTGGGGACAGGCGGGGGAGCAGTACTTC. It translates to CASSWGQAGEQYF.

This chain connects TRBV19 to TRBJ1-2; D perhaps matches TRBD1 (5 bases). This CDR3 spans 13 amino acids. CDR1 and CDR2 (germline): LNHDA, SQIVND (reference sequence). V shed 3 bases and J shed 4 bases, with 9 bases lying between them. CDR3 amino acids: CASSIDSFYGYTF. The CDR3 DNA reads TGTGCCAGTAGTATCGACAGCTTCTATGGCTACACCTTC.